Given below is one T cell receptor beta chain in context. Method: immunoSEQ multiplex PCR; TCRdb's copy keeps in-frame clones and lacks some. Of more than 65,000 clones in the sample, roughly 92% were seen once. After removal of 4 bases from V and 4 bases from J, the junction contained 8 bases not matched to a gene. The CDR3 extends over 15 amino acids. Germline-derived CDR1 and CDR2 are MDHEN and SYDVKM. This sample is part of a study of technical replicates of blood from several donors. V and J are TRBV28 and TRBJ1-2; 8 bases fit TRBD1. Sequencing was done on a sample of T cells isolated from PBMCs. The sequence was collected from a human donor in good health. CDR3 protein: CASSSGRGLIYGYTF. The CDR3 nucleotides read TGTGCCAGCAGTTCGGGCAGGGGGCTTATCTATGGCTACACCTTC.